The rows below give T cell receptor beta chains drawn from one sample of a study of T cells in localized non-small cell lung cancer. Measured with immunoSEQ multiplex PCR; TCRdb has only the in-frame clones, and not every one. The sample yields 4,000 or so clones, more than 20% seen once. Source: lung tumor tissue, taken before any cancer treatment. Receptor source: a woman aged 35 to 70 with stage I lung adenocarcinoma. Each CDR3 is given with its conserved first and last residue. The D gene is left open where the match is weak. Only part of the rows carry a size: once, few, many, or a class if the clone is expanded.

size: NA
J: TRBJ1-4
V: TRBV28
D: TRBD1
CDR3: CATQGTGATNEKLFF
DNA: TGTGCCACTCAAGGGACAGGGGCAACTAATGAAAAACTGTTTTTT

size: NA
J: TRBJ1-1
V: TRBV4-1
D: NA
CDR3: CASKGSGTSIYTEAFF
DNA: TGCGCCAGTAAAGGCTCCGGGACCTCTATATACACTGAAGCTTTCTTT

size: once
J: TRBJ1-1
V: TRBV19
D: NA
CDR3: CASSIRTQANTEAFF
DNA: TGTGCCAGTAGTATTAGGACACAGGCGAACACTGAAGCTTTCTTT

size: few
J: TRBJ2-3
V: TRBV23-1
D: NA
CDR3: CASSQEQAASPYF
DNA: TGCGCCAGCAGCCAAGAACAAGCAGCGAGTCCGTATTTT

size: few
J: TRBJ1-2
V: TRBV30
D: NA
CDR3: CAWSVDYGYTF
DNA: TGTGCCTGGAGTGTAGACTATGGCTACACCTTC

size: medium-sized
J: TRBJ1-4
V: TRBV9
D: NA
CDR3: CASSVSGTANEKLFF
DNA: TGTGCCAGCAGCGTGAGTGGGACGGCTAATGAAAAACTGTTTTTT

size: few
J: TRBJ1-5
V: TRBV19
D: TRBD1
CDR3: CASRQGGQPQHF
DNA: TGTGCCAGTAGACAGGGGGGCCAGCCCCAGCATTTT

size: NA
J: TRBJ2-2
V: TRBV6-8
D: NA
CDR3: CASSDGSGELFF
DNA: TGTGCCAGCAGTGACGGGTCCGGGGAGCTGTTTTTT

size: NA
J: TRBJ2-5
V: TRBV11-3
D: NA
CDR3: CASSPTGTWGETQYF
DNA: TGTGCCAGCAGCCCAACCGGGACTTGGGGAGAGACCCAGTACTTC

size: few
J: TRBJ2-2
V: TRBV6-8
D: NA
CDR3: CASRYRGSGELFF
DNA: TGTGCCAGCAGATATAGGGGATCCGGGGAGCTGTTTTTT

size: NA
J: TRBJ1-3
V: TRBV5-1
D: NA
CDR3: CASSRSRGDNSGNTIYF
DNA: TGCGCCAGCAGCAGGAGCAGGGGCGACAACTCTGGAAACACCATATATTTT

size: medium-sized
J: TRBJ2-2
V: TRBV12-2
D: NA
CDR3: CASAGARNTGELFF
DNA: TGTGCTAGCGCAGGGGCGCGGAACACCGGGGAGCTGTTTTTT

size: few
J: TRBJ1-4
V: TRBV6-8
D: NA
CDR3: CASSYTWSTNEKLFF
DNA: TGTGCCAGCAGTTACACGTGGAGTACTAATGAAAAACTGTTTTTT

size: NA
J: TRBJ2-2
V: TRBV5-1
D: NA
CDR3: CASSLGQPDRAGELFF
DNA: TGCGCCAGCAGCTTGGGTCAGCCAGATCGTGCCGGGGAGCTGTTTTTT

size: medium-sized
J: TRBJ2-2
V: TRBV6-8
D: NA
CDR3: CASSSRGDTGELFF
DNA: TGTGCCAGCAGCTCCAGGGGTGACACCGGGGAGCTGTTTTTT

size: few
J: TRBJ1-4
V: TRBV11-3
D: NA
CDR3: CASSSGLFRANEKLFF
DNA: TGTGCCAGCAGCTCAGGGTTATTTAGGGCTAATGAAAAACTGTTTTTT

size: NA
J: TRBJ2-5
V: TRBV11-3
D: TRBD1
CDR3: CASSLTGTGQETQYF
DNA: TGTGCCAGCAGCTTAACGGGGACAGGCCAAGAGACCCAGTACTTC

size: NA
J: TRBJ1-3
V: TRBV23-1
D: TRBD1
CDR3: CASKPGTAGNTIYF
DNA: TGCGCCAGCAAACCCGGGACAGCTGGAAACACCATATATTTT

size: medium-sized
J: TRBJ2-6
V: TRBV28
D: NA
CDR3: CASIQRRVGGSGANVLTF
DNA: TGTGCCAGCATCCAACGGAGGGTCGGGGGCTCTGGGGCCAACGTCCTGACTTTC

size: large
J: TRBJ2-1
V: TRBV28
D: NA
CDR3: CASSLLVQNNEQFF
DNA: TGTGCCAGCAGTTTACTTGTTCAGAACAATGAGCAGTTCTTC

size: NA
J: TRBJ1-1
V: TRBV5-1
D: NA
CDR3: CASSNAVDGTSDTIF
DNA: TGCGCCAGCAGCAATGCCGTTGATGGGACATCCGACACCATATTT

size: medium-sized
J: TRBJ1-2
V: TRBV9
D: NA
CDR3: CASKGAVFGYGYTF
DNA: TGTGCCAGCAAGGGCGCAGTCTTTGGCTATGGCTACACCTTC

size: NA
J: TRBJ1-6
V: TRBV11-3
D: NA
CDR3: CASSATGPYSPLHF
DNA: TGTGCCAGCAGTGCGACAGGACCCTATTCACCCCTCCACTTT

size: NA
J: TRBJ1-3
V: TRBV5-1
D: NA
CDR3: CASSDGLTGSGNTIYF
DNA: TGCGCCAGCAGCGACGGACTTACCGGCTCTGGAAACACCATATATTTT

size: NA
J: TRBJ1-5
V: TRBV19
D: NA
CDR3: CASRDNRVGPQHF
DNA: TGTGCCAGTAGGGATAACAGGGTCGGGCCCCAGCATTTT

size: NA
J: TRBJ1-1
V: TRBV23-1
D: TRBD1
CDR3: CAIRGRGGTEAFF
DNA: TGCGCCATTAGGGGGCGAGGAGGCACTGAAGCTTTCTTT

size: few
J: TRBJ1-5
V: TRBV9
D: TRBD1
CDR3: CASSWSGGNQPQHF
DNA: TGTGCCAGCAGTTGGTCAGGGGGGAATCAGCCCCAGCATTTT

size: NA
J: TRBJ1-2
V: TRBV28
D: NA
CDR3: CASRQQVIYGYTF
DNA: TGTGCCAGCAGACAACAGGTGATCTATGGCTACACCTTC

size: NA
J: TRBJ2-2
V: TRBV6-8
D: NA
CDR3: CASSYPGGGTGELFF
DNA: TGTGCCAGCAGTTACCCCGGGGGCGGCACCGGGGAGCTGTTTTTT

size: medium-sized
J: TRBJ2-7
V: TRBV11-3
D: NA
CDR3: CASSSSGAISYEQYF
DNA: TGTGCCAGCAGCTCCTCGGGGGCGATCTCCTACGAGCAGTACTTC

size: few
J: TRBJ2-7
V: TRBV6-8
D: NA
CDR3: CASSTYSGASYEQYF
DNA: TGTGCCAGCAGTACCTACTCGGGGGCATCCTACGAGCAGTACTTC

size: few
J: TRBJ1-1
V: TRBV28
D: TRBD1
CDR3: CASSFRDRVGEAFF
DNA: TGTGCCAGCAGTTTCCGGGACAGGGTTGGTGAAGCTTTCTTT

size: NA
J: TRBJ2-5
V: TRBV29-1
D: NA
CDR3: CSVVLSRGSQYF
DNA: TGCAGCGTTGTTCTTAGTAGGGGGTCCCAGTACTTC

size: few
J: TRBJ2-7
V: TRBV11-3
D: TRBD1
CDR3: CASSSRTGSHYEQYF
DNA: TGTGCCAGCAGCTCCAGGACAGGGAGTCATTACGAGCAGTACTTC

size: NA
J: TRBJ1-2
V: TRBV19
D: TRBD1
CDR3: CASSINRGLYGYTF
DNA: TGTGCCAGTAGTATAAACAGGGGGCTCTATGGCTACACCTTC

size: few
J: TRBJ1-1
V: TRBV9
D: NA
CDR3: CASTRGLGYTEAFF
DNA: TGTGCCAGCACCAGAGGGCTGGGGTACACTGAAGCTTTCTTT

size: few
J: TRBJ1-1
V: TRBV6-8
D: TRBD1
CDR3: CASSKTGPNTEAFF
DNA: TGTGCCAGCAGTAAGACAGGGCCGAACACTGAAGCTTTCTTT

size: NA
J: TRBJ1-6
V: TRBV30
D: NA
CDR3: CAWSAETGNNSPLHF
DNA: TGTGCCTGGAGTGCCGAGACAGGCAATAATTCACCCCTCCACTTT

size: few
J: TRBJ1-6
V: TRBV8-2
D: NA
CDR3: CASSPAPGSSYSPLHF
DNA: TGTGCCAGCAGTCCCGCGCCGGGTTCGTCTTATTCACCCCTCCACTTT

size: NA
J: TRBJ2-3
V: TRBV11-3
D: NA
CDR3: CASSLEMGGSDTQYF
DNA: TGTGCCAGCAGCTTAGAGATGGGCGGGTCAGATACGCAGTATTTT

size: few
J: TRBJ1-2
V: TRBV30
D: NA
CDR3: CAWSVEANYGYTF
DNA: TGTGCCTGGAGTGTAGAAGCTAACTATGGCTACACCTTC

size: NA
J: TRBJ1-1
V: TRBV9
D: NA
CDR3: CASSVAPTPNTEAFF
DNA: TGTGCCAGCAGCGTAGCACCCACACCGAACACTGAAGCTTTCTTT

size: few
J: TRBJ1-5
V: TRBV11-3
D: NA
CDR3: CASSYRTGMANQPQHF
DNA: TGTGCCAGCAGCTATAGGACGGGTATGGCCAATCAGCCCCAGCATTTT

size: NA
J: TRBJ2-1
V: TRBV15
D: TRBD2
CDR3: CATSSSPAGGYNEQFF
DNA: TGTGCCACCAGCAGCTCTCCAGCGGGGGGGTACAATGAGCAGTTCTTC

size: once
J: TRBJ1-1
V: TRBV19
D: NA
CDR3: CASSIKGGPNTEAFF
DNA: TGTGCCAGTAGTATAAAGGGGGGTCCGAACACTGAAGCTTTCTTT

size: few
J: TRBJ1-5
V: TRBV2
D: NA
CDR3: CASSEGRQAVNNQPQHF
DNA: TGTGCCAGCAGTGAAGGGAGACAGGCGGTGAACAATCAGCCCCAGCATTTT

size: NA
J: TRBJ1-5
V: TRBV11-3
D: NA
CDR3: CASSQNFRVTFNQPQHF
DNA: TGTGCCAGCAGCCAGAACTTCCGGGTCACCTTCAATCAGCCCCAGCATTTT

size: NA
J: TRBJ2-7
V: TRBV28
D: TRBD1
CDR3: CASSNRGSNEQYF
DNA: TGTGCCAGCAGCAACAGGGGTTCAAACGAGCAGTACTTC

size: NA
J: TRBJ1-6
V: TRBV6-8
D: TRBD1
CDR3: CASNTQGRNSPLHF
DNA: TGTGCCAGCAATACACAGGGGAGAAATTCACCCCTCCACTTT

size: few
J: TRBJ2-5
V: TRBV10-3
D: TRBD1
CDR3: CAISEPGQEQETQYF
DNA: TGTGCCATCAGTGAGCCGGGACAGGAGCAAGAGACCCAGTACTTC

size: few
J: TRBJ2-3
V: TRBV19
D: NA
CDR3: CASTYRDGYTDTQYF
DNA: TGTGCCAGTACCTACAGGGACGGGTACACAGATACGCAGTATTTT

size: medium-sized
J: TRBJ1-6
V: TRBV9
D: TRBD1
CDR3: CASRTGQGGNNSPLHF
DNA: TGTGCCAGCAGGACAGGACAGGGAGGGAATAATTCACCCCTCCACTTT

size: few
J: TRBJ2-7
V: TRBV11-3
D: NA
CDR3: CASSSQPPGRSYEQYF
DNA: TGTGCCAGCAGCTCACAACCTCCGGGACGATCCTACGAGCAGTACTTC

size: NA
J: TRBJ1-2
V: TRBV11-3
D: TRBD1
CDR3: CASSSDRGAYGYTF
DNA: TGTGCCAGCAGCTCTGACAGGGGTGCCTATGGCTACACCTTC

size: NA
J: TRBJ2-3
V: TRBV29-1
D: NA
CDR3: CSVNHRADTQYF
DNA: TGCAGCGTTAACCACAGGGCAGATACGCAGTATTTT

size: few
J: TRBJ1-3
V: TRBV9
D: NA
CDR3: CASSEMRDSGNTIYF
DNA: TGTGCCAGCAGTGAAATGAGGGACTCTGGAAACACCATATATTTT

size: NA
J: TRBJ2-3
V: TRBV18
D: NA
CDR3: CASSLALDTDTQYF
DNA: TGTGCCAGCTCACTAGCTCTGGATACAGATACGCAGTATTTT

size: large
J: TRBJ2-1
V: TRBV12-5
D: TRBD2
CDR3: CASDGRGGGGAFNEQFF
DNA: TGTGCCAGCGACGGCAGGGGTGGCGGGGGGGCTTTCAATGAGCAGTTCTTC

size: NA
J: TRBJ2-7
V: TRBV30
D: TRBD1
CDR3: CAWSEGQGVEQYF
DNA: TGTGCCTGGAGTGAGGGACAGGGGGTCGAGCAGTACTTC

size: NA
J: TRBJ1-1
V: TRBV5-1
D: TRBD1
CDR3: CASSFDRARTEAFF
DNA: TGCGCCAGCAGCTTCGACAGGGCTCGGACTGAAGCTTTCTTT